These 14 T cell receptor beta chains were all obtained from the same sample, sequenced in a study of CD8 T cells in ankylosing spondylitis. Study-wide results and caveats: A TCR beta motif of eight highly homologous variants appeared characteristic of ankylosing spondylitis blood.

These receptors lack a known antigen. TCRdb independently ran MiXCR on the 5' RACE reads; one entry per CDR3 protein. The sample shows fewer than 500,000 distinct CDR3 sequences, more than 20% of them seen only once. Sequences were obtained from blood, either unsorted or a sorted T cell fraction (not recorded which). The receptors here all came from a male donor with ankylosing spondylitis.

The sample holds a few counts of this clonotype. This chain links TRBV7-8 with TRBJ2-3; 13 bases fit TRBD2. The CDR3 extends over 14 amino acids. V trimming: 1 base; J trimming: 14 bases; junction bases outside the gene matches: 6. CDR1 is SGHVS and CDR2 is FQNEAQ in the germline V gene. The CDR3 spells CASSLETSGRPLYF. Here the CDR3 DNA reads TGTGCCAGCAGCTTAGAGACTAGCGGGAGGCCGCTGTATTTT.

This chain joins TRBV5-6 and TRBJ1-2; unclear D gene. Germline V lookup: CDR1 SGHDT, CDR2 YYEEEE. Trimming took 0 bases from V and 4 from J, leaving 7 bases between them. This CDR3 contains 13 residues. The CDR3 is CASSLADGYGYTF. The CDR3 DNA is TGTGCCAGCAGCTTGGCCGACGGCTATGGCTACACCTTC. The entire variable domain, with the rest obtained from reference TRBV5-6 and TRBJ1-2, is as follows: DAGVTQSPTHLIKTRGQQVTLRCSPKSGHDTVSWYQQALGQGPQFIFQYYEEEERQRGNFPDRFSGHQFPNYSSELNVNALLLGDSALYLCASSLADGYGYTFGSGTRLTVV.

J is TRBJ1-3 and V is TRBV12-3 or TRBV12-4; D not resolved. The CDR3 loop spans 14 amino acids. Trimming pared 3 bases from V and 0 bases from J, leaving 6 bases between. The CDR3 nucleotides are TGTGCCAGCAGTTTCGGGAACTCTGGAAACACCATATATTTT. As protein: CASSFGNSGNTIYF.

This clonotype was detected ten times or more. V and J are TRBV7-2 and TRBJ1-6; perhaps TRBD1 as D (6 bases). Trimming left V 4 bases short and J 8 bases short, with 12 bases between. The CDR3 is 14 amino acids. CDR1 SGHTA and CDR2 FQGNSA come from the germline V gene. CDR3 nucleotides: TGTGCCAGCAGCTCGCAGGGGAGGTATTCACCCCTCCACTTT. This gives the protein CASSSQGRYSPLHF.

This clonotype was observed a few times. The chain uses TRBV11-1 and TRBJ2-6; D is uncertain. The CDR3 loop spans 18 amino acids. Germline assignment: CDR1 SGHAT and CDR2 FQDESV (reference sequence). With 4 bases removed from V and 0 bases from J, the gap between germline ends came to 16 bases. The CDR3 protein is CASSSRRQESSGANVLTF. The DNA for the CDR3 is TGTGCCAGCAGCTCCCGGCGGCAGGAGAGCTCTGGGGCCAACGTCCTGACTTTC. Based on the CDR3 plus reference TRBV11-1 and TRBJ2-6, the full variable domain is EAEVAQSPRYKITEKSQAVAFWCDPISGHATLYWYRQILGQGPELLVQFQDESVVDDSQLPKDRFSAERLKGVDSTLKIQPAELGDSAMYLCASSSRRQESSGANVLTFGAGSRLTVL.

In its sample, this clonotype was seen a few times. This rearrangement joins TRBV6-2 or TRBV6-3 to TRBJ2-7, with D possibly matching TRBD1 (5 bases). This CDR3 has 15 residues. Germline CDR1 and CDR2: MNHEY and SVGEGT. Trimming pared 7 bases from V and 1 base from J, leaving 17 bases between. The CDR3 sequence is CASKTAGYKSYEQYF. In nucleotides, the CDR3 is TGTGCCAGCAAAACGGCAGGGTATAAGTCCTACGAGCAGTACTTC.

The chain links TRBV12-3 or TRBV12-4 to TRBJ1-4, with 7 bases lining up with TRBD1. There are 14 residues in the CDR3. The V segment lost 6 bases and the J segment 5 bases; nucleotides outside the gene matches: 6. The CDR3 sequence is CASRSGTVNEKLFF. The CDR3 DNA reads TGTGCCAGCAGGTCCGGGACAGTAAATGAAAAACTGTTTTTT.

In its sample, this clonotype was seen many times. The rearrangement links TRBV11-2 to TRBJ2-1, with 9 bases that match TRBD1. Looked up from germline, CDR1 is SGHAT and CDR2 is FQNNGV. This CDR3 contains 17 residues. V dropped 4 bases and J dropped 1; count of bases not matched to a gene: 8. The CDR3 DNA follows: TGTGCCAGCAGCTACCAGCCCGGACAGGGGTCCTACAATGAGCAGTTCTTC. It encodes CASSYQPGQGSYNEQFF.

The chain carries TRBV19 and TRBJ2-2, with 7 bases lining up with TRBD1. In germline, CDR1 is LNHDA, CDR2 SQIVND (reference sequence). With 4 bases clipped from V and 0 bases from J, the junction kept 5 bases outside the gene matches. This CDR3 is 16 amino acids long. CDR3 loop: CASSRDRDANTGELFF. The CDR3 DNA reads as TGTGCCAGTAGTAGGGACAGAGACGCGAACACCGGGGAGCTGTTTTTT. Filled out from reference TRBV19 and TRBJ2-2, the complete variable domain reads DGGITQSPKYLFRKEGQNVTLSCEQNLNHDAMYWYRQDPGQGLRLIYYSQIVNDFQKGDIAEGYSVSREKKESFPLTVTSAQKNPTAFYLCASSRDRDANTGELFFGEGSRLTVL.

A few counts support this clonotype. V usage is TRBV7-2 and J usage is TRBJ1-1; 10 nucleotides align to TRBD1. With V trimmed by 4 bases and J by 8 bases, 10 bases remained unmatched. This CDR3 spans 15 amino acids. From germline, CDR1 is SGHTA and CDR2 FQGNSA. The CDR3 nucleotides read TGTGCCAGCAGCTGGGCCCGGACAGGGGGAGGGGAAGCTTTCTTT. This sequence encodes CASSWARTGGGEAFF.

In its sample, this clonotype was seen a few times. The chain links TRBV6-1 to TRBJ1-2; D not resolved. The CDR3 covers 14 residues. Trimming pared 5 bases from V and 5 bases from J, leaving 15 bases between. The V gene's germline CDR1 is MNHNS and CDR2 SASEGT. In nucleotides, the CDR3 is TGTGCCAGCAGTCTAGGGAGGTTCCCATATGGCTACACCTTC. Protein: CASSLGRFPYGYTF.

V gene TRBV20-1 combines with J gene TRBJ2-5; the D gene could be TRBD1 or TRBD2 (6 bases each). Per germline, CDR1 DFQATT and CDR2 SNEGSKA (reference sequence). Trimming removed 6 bases from V and 5 bases from J, with 19 bases in between. The CDR3 has 14 residues. The CDR3 DNA is TGCAGTGCCGGGAGAGGGGGTAACGTTGAGACCCAGTACTTC. Translated, it gives CSAGRGGNVETQYF.

The chain carries TRBV6-5 and TRBJ1-2, with 10 bases aligning to TRBD1. CDR3 length: 18 residues. Germline assignment: CDR1 MNHEY and CDR2 SVGAGI. J lost 2 bases, V lost 2 bases, and 11 bases had no gene match. The CDR3 nucleotides read TGTGCCAGCAGTTACCCTCGAATTGACAGGGGGCCCAACTATGGCTACACCTTC. Translating gives CASSYPRIDRGPNYGYTF.

The table lists this clonotype with a few counts. The chain employs TRBV11-3 and TRBJ2-2; D possibly corresponds to TRBD2 (5 bases). V lost 5 bases to trimming and J lost 4 bases, with 14 bases between them. The CDR3 has 15 residues. Germline CDR1 SGHNT, CDR2 YENEEA. DNA of the CDR3: TGTGCCAGCAGCCCACCGGGGATTCCCACCGGGGAGCTGTTTTTT. This codes for CASSPPGIPTGELFF.